The present entry profiles one TCR beta chain with its context. The data originate from a study of siplizumab effects on memory and regulatory T cells. V lost 3 bases and J lost 5; bases outside the gene matches: 8. CDR1 is SGHDN, CDR2 FVKESK, per germline. The CDR3 is 16 amino acids. Per sample, some 100,000 TCR templates were assayed. Produced via immunoSEQ multiplex PCR; TCRdb's table is partial and in-frame only. Here the sample spans roughly 97,000 clones, about 93% being singletons. The clonotype originates from a human donor in good health. V and J are TRBV14 and TRBJ2-5, with TRBD2 matching over 11 bases. The sample taken for sequencing was Tregs sorted from blood. The CDR3 DNA is TGTGCCAGCAGCCAGGGTAATCGACTAGCGGGGGAGACCCAGTACTTC. It codes for CASSQGNRLAGETQYF.